The next 3 T cell receptor beta chains were all read from a single sample in a study of T cell responses to AZD1222 COVID-19 vaccine. Sequencing used immunoSEQ multiplex PCR; TCRdb keeps in-frame clones, though not all of them. The profile shows 100,000 to 150,000 clones, roughly 90% of them singletons. The sample in question was peripheral blood, obtained on day 0 of AZD1222 vaccination. These TCRs come from an adult in good health.

The chain has TRBV27 and TRBJ1-1; no clear D. This CDR3 has 12 residues. V lost 6 bases and J 7 bases, leaving 12 bases between the germline ends. The V gene's germline CDR1 is MNHEY and CDR2 SMNVEV (reference sequence). This CDR3 is CASRFLDGEAFF. In nucleotides, the CDR3 is TGTGCCAGCAGATTTCTAGACGGTGAAGCTTTCTTT.

This clone was counted between two and nine times. The gene calls are TRBV4-2 and TRBJ2-6; TRBD2 is a possible D gene (6 bases). Trimming removed 4 bases at V and 0 bases at J, with 25 bases between. Germline lookup yields CDR1 LGHNA and CDR2 YNFKEQ. This CDR3 has 21 amino acids. CDR3 loop: CASSLKGGATTTSSGANVLTF. CDR3 DNA: TGTGCCAGCAGCCTAAAAGGCGGGGCCACTACTACCAGCTCTGGGGCCAACGTCCTGACTTTC.

The chain recombines TRBV19 with TRBJ1-5; TRBD1 agrees at 12 bases. V trimming: 2 bases; J trimming: 1 base; junction bases outside the gene matches: 9. Germline lookup yields CDR1 LNHDA and CDR2 SQIVND (reference sequence). CDR3 size: 19 residues. The CDR3 coding sequence is TGTGCCAGTAGTATATGGCGGGACAGGGGGCGAGAAAGCAATCAGCCCCAGCATTTT. Its translation is CASSIWRDRGRESNQPQHF.